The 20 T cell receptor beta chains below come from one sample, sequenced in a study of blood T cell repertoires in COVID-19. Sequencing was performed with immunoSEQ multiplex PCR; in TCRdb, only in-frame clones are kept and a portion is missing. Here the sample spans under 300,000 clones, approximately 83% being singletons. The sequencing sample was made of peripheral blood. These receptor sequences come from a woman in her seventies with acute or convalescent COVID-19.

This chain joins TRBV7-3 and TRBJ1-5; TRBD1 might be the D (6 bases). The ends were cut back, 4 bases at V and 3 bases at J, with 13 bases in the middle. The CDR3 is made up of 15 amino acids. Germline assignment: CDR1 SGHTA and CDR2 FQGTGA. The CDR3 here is CASSSPGGPNQPQHF. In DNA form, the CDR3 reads TGTGCCAGCAGCTCCCCGGGGGGGCCCAATCAGCCCCAGCATTTT.

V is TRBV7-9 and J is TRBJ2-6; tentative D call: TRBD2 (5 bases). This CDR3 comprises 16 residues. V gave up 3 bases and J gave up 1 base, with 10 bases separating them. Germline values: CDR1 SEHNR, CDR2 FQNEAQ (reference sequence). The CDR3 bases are TGTGCCAGCAGCTTCTTACCGGGATCTGGGGCCAACGTCCTGACTTTC. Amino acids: CASSFLPGSGANVLTF.

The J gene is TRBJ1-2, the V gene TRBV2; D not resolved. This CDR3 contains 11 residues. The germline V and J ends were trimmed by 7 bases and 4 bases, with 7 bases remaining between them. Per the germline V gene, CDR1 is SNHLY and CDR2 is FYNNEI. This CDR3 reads CASTSGYGYTF. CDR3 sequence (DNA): TGTGCCAGCACGTCCGGCTATGGCTACACCTTC.

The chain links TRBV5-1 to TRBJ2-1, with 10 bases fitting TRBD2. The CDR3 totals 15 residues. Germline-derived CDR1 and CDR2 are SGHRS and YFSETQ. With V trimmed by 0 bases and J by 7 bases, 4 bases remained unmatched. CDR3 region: CASSLAASGGNEQFF. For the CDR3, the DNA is TGCGCCAGCAGCTTGGCGGCTAGCGGGGGAAATGAGCAGTTCTTC.

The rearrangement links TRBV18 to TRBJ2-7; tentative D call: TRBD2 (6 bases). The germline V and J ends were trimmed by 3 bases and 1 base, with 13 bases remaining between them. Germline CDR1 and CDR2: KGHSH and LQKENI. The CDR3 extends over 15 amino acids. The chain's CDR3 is CASSPGGARSYEQYF. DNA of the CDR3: TGTGCCAGCTCACCTGGAGGGGCCAGGTCCTACGAGCAGTACTTC.

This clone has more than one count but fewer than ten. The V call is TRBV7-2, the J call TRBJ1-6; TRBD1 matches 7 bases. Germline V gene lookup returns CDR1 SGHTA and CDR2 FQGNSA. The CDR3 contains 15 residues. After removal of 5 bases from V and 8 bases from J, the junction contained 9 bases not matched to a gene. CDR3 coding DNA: TGTGCCAGCAGCCCCAGACAGGGTAAAGATTCACCCCTCCACTTT. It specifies CASSPRQGKDSPLHF. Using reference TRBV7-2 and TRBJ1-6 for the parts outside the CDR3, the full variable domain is GAGVSQSPSNKVTEKGKDVELRCDPISGHTALYWYRQSLGQGLEFLIYFQGNSAPDKSGLPSDRFSAERTGGSVSTLTIQRTQQEDSAVYLCASSPRQGKDSPLHFGNGTRLTVT.

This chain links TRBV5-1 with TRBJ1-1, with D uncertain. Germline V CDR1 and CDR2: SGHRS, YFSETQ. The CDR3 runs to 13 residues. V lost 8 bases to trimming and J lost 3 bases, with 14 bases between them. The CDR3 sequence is CASRENVYTEAFF. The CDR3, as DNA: TGCGCCAGTCGGGAGAACGTATACACTGAAGCTTTCTTT.

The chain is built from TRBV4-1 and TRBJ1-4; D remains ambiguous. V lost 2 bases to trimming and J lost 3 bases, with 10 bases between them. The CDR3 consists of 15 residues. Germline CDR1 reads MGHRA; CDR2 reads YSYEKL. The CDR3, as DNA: TGCGCCAGCAGCCAATCGATAAGAGCTAATGAAAAACTGTTTTTT. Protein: CASSQSIRANEKLFF.

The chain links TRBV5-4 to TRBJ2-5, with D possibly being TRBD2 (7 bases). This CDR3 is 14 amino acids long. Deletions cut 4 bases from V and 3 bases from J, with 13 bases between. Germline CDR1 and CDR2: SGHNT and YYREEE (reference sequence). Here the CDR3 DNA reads TGTGCCAGCAGCCACGGGGGGCGGGAAGAGACCCAGTACTTC. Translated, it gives CASSHGGREETQYF.

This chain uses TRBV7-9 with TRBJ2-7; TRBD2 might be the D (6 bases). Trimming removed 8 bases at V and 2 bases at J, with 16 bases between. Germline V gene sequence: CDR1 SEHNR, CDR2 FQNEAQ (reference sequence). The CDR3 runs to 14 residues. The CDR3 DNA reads TGTGCCAGCGGAGGGACTCCGCTGACCTACGAGCAGTACTTC. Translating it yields CASGGTPLTYEQYF. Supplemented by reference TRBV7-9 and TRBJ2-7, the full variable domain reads DTGVSQNPRHKITKRGQNVTFRCDPISEHNRLYWYRQTLGQGPEFLTYFQNEAQLEKSRLLSDRFSAERPKGSFSTLEIQRTEQGDSAMYLCASGGTPLTYEQYFGPGTRLTVT.

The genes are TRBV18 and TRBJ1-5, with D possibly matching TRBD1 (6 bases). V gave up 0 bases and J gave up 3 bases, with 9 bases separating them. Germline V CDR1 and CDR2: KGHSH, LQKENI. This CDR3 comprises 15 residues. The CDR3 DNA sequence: TGTGCCAGCTCACCACCACAGGGCGACAATCAGCCCCAGCATTTT. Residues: CASSPPQGDNQPQHF.

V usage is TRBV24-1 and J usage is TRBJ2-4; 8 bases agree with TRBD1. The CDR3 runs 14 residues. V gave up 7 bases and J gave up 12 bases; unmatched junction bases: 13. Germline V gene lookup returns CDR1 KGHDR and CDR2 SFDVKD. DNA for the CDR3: TGTGCCACCAGATTTCAGGGGGCAAGCATCAGTCAGTACTTC. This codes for CATRFQGASISQYF.

CDR3 in DNA: TGTGCCAGCAACTTTCCGGGTAGCGACGAGACCCAGTACTTC. Translating it yields CASNFPGSDETQYF. The chain joins TRBV2 to TRBJ2-5; D is possibly TRBD2 (5 bases). This CDR3 spans 14 amino acids. The ends were cut back, 7 bases at V and 5 bases at J, with 17 bases in the middle. Per germline, CDR1 SNHLY and CDR2 FYNNEI.

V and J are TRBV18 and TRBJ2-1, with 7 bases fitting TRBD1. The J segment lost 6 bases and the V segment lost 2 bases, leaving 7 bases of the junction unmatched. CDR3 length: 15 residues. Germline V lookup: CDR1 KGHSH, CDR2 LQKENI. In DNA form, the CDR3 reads TGTGCCAGCTCACCAAGGCAGGGGGTAGGCAATGAGCAGTTCTTC. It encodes CASSPRQGVGNEQFF.

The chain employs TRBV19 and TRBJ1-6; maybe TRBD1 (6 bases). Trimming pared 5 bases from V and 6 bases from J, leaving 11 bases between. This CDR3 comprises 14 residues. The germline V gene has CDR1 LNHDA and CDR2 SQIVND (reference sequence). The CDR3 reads CASSPGQPNSPLHF. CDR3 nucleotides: TGTGCCAGTAGTCCAGGACAGCCTAATTCACCCCTCCACTTT.

CDR3: CASEGGNSPLHF. CDR3 sequence (DNA): TGTGCCAGCGAAGGAGGGAATTCACCCCTCCACTTT. This sequence joins TRBV2 and TRBJ1-6, with no clear D. There are 12 residues in the CDR3. V lost 8 bases to trimming and J lost 7 bases, with 9 bases between them. Germline V CDR1 and CDR2: SNHLY, FYNNEI. Full variable domain (rest looked up from reference TRBV2 and TRBJ1-6): EPEVTQTPSHQVTQMGQEVILRCVPISNHLYFYWYRQILGQKVEFLVSFYNNEISEKSEIFDDQFSVERPDGSNFTLKIRSTKLEDSAMYFCASEGGNSPLHFGNGTRLTVT.

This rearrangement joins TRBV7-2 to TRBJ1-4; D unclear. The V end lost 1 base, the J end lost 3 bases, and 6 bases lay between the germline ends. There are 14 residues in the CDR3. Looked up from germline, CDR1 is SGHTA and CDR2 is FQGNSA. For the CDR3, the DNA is TGTGCCAGCAGCTTAGAATTCGCTAATGAAAAACTGTTTTTT. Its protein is CASSLEFANEKLFF.

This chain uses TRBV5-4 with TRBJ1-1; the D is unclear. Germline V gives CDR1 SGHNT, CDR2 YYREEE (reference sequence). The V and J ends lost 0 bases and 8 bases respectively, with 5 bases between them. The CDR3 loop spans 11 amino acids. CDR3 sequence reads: CASSLAGEAFF. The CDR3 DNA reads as TGTGCCAGCAGCTTGGCAGGAGAAGCTTTCTTT.

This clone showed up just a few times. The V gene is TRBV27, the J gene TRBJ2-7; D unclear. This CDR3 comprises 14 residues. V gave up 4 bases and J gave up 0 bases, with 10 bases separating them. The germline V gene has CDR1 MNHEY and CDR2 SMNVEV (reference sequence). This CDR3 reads CASSWSYGSYEQYF. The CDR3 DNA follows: TGTGCCAGCAGTTGGTCCTACGGCTCCTACGAGCAGTACTTC.

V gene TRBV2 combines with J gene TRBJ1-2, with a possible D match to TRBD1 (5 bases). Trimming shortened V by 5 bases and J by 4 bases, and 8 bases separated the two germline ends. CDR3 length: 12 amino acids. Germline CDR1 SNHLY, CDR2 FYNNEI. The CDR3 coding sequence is TGTGCCAGCAGTCAGGGTATCTATGGCTACACCTTC. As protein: CASSQGIYGYTF.